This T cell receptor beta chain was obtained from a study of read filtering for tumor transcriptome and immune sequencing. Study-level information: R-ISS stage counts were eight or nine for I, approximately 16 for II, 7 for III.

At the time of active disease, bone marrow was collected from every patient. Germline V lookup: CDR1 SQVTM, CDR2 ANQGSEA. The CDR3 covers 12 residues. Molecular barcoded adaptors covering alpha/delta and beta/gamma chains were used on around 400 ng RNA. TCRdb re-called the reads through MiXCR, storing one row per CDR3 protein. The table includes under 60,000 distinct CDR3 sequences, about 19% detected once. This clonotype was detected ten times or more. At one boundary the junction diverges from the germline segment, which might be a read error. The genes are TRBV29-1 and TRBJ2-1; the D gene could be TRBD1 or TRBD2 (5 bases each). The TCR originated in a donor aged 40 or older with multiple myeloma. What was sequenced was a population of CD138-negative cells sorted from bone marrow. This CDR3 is CSVAAPGSKANF. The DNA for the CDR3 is TGCAGCGTTGCGGCCCCAGGGAGTAAAGCCAACTTC.